This T cell receptor beta chain came from a study of HIV-infected patients and healthy controls. Whole blood was used without fractionation, so all unsorted peripheral T cells were included. The RNA source was a roughly 2.5 ml peripheral blood draw. cDNA was made from 500 ng RNA using alpha and beta constant primers. Alpha and beta chain libraries were made separately by chain-specific third strand synthesis with multiplexing indices. A single record per CDR3 protein comes from TCRdb applying MiXCR to the 5' RACE reads. The data hold 8,000 to 11,000 distinct CDR3 sequences, with 6.5% to 10% observed a single time. This clonotype was recorded many times. The specimen sequenced was blood. The receptor was isolated from an adult in good health.

CDR3 bases: TGCAGCGTGCGGGACGAGGCTAACTATGGCTACACCTTC. Encoded protein: CSVRDEANYGYTF. The chain is built from TRBV29-1 and TRBJ1-2; tentatively, D is TRBD1 (5 bases). CDR3 length equals 13 residues. CDR1 is SQVTM and CDR2 is ANQGSEA in the germline V gene. V was shortened by 6 bases and J by 0 bases, with 11 bases between the two germline ends.